This section outlines one T cell receptor beta chain sequence together with its context. The target antigen is unknown. This sample was included in a study of shared clonotypes between healthy human individuals. The wider study: Each donor had three CD4 naive, three CD4 memory, two CD8 naive and one CD8 memory plate. Study conclusions and caveats: Large sequencing depth failed to make sorted-subset sequencing complete, rarefaction showed.

In the original workflow: Filtering was not the same, since immunoSEQ gave junction-only sequences without quality scores. TCRdb's table, derived via immunoSEQ multiplex PCR, lists solely in-frame clones and lacks some. Clonal size and the V and J genes are those of that table, whereas D and trimming came from the DNA. The profile shows 170,000 or so clones, roughly 70% of them singletons. CD4+ cells were split into CD45RA+ naive and CD45RA-negative memory subsets. This CDR3 has 16 amino acids. Per the germline V gene, CDR1 is SGDLS and CDR2 is YYNGEE. The V end lost 3 bases, the J end lost 3 bases, and 15 bases lay between the germline ends.

Material for sequencing was memory CD4+ T cells sorted from blood. Subset given: CD45RA-negative fraction. The receptor was derived from a man aged 25 to 40 in good health. This chain links TRBV9 with TRBJ2-2; either TRBD1 or TRBD2 may fit D (7 bases each). For the CDR3, the DNA is TGTGCCAGCAGCGGACAGGGAGGGGGATACACCGGGGAGCTGTTTTTT. Its protein is CASSGQGGGYTGELFF.